Following are 19 T cell receptor beta chains from one sample sequenced in a study of blood T cell repertoires in COVID-19. Assay: immunoSEQ multiplex PCR; the TCRdb copy retains only in-frame clones and omits some. The table lists fewer than 600,000 clones, roughly 90% of them singletons. Material for sequencing was PBMCs or T cells enriched from blood (not recorded which). The receptors originated from a middle-aged woman who had recovered from COVID-19.

V usage is TRBV11-2 and J usage is TRBJ2-7, with 7 bases matching TRBD2. Germline trimming cut 5 bases from V and 3 bases from J; bases unmatched to any gene: 4. The CDR3 loop spans 13 amino acids. The germline CDR1 and CDR2 sequences are SGHAT and FQNNGV. CDR3 residues: CASSAGLNYEQYF. Here the CDR3 DNA reads TGTGCCAGCAGCGCGGGACTAAACTACGAGCAGTACTTC.

This rearrangement joins TRBV20-1 to TRBJ2-1; 11 bases match TRBD2. The V segment lost 3 bases and the J segment 5 bases; nucleotides outside the gene matches: 6. The CDR3 is 15 residues long. Germline V gives CDR1 DFQATT, CDR2 SNEGSKA (reference sequence). CDR3 residues: CSASSSGRSDNEQFF. The CDR3 region has the DNA TGCAGTGCTAGTTCTAGCGGGAGGAGCGACAATGAGCAGTTCTTC.

The V call is TRBV4-3, the J call TRBJ2-5; 10 bases agree with TRBD2. J gave up 2 bases and V 3 bases, and 6 bases lay outside the gene matches. CDR3 length equals 16 residues. Germline V gene lookup returns CDR1 LGHNA and CDR2 YSLEER. CDR3 protein: CASSQGWTSGQETQYF. The DNA of the CDR3 is TGCGCCAGCAGCCAGGGGTGGACTAGCGGACAAGAGACCCAGTACTTC.

The chain links TRBV25-1 to TRBJ2-5, with D possibly matching TRBD1 (5 bases). V lost 2 bases and J 2 bases, leaving 6 bases between the germline ends. The germline V gene has CDR1 MGHDK and CDR2 SYGVNS. CDR3 length: 13 residues. CDR3 in DNA: TGTGCCAGCAGTGAAAGGGGTCAAGAGACCCAGTACTTC. Encoded protein: CASSERGQETQYF.

The chain employs TRBV20-1 and TRBJ2-7, with a possible D match to TRBD1 (5 bases). V lost 3 bases and J lost 2, with 11 bases in between. Germline V lookup: CDR1 DFQATT, CDR2 SNEGSKA (reference sequence). The CDR3 consists of 13 residues. The CDR3 protein is CSASKGFTYEQYF. Here the CDR3 DNA reads TGCAGTGCTAGTAAGGGGTTCACCTACGAGCAGTACTTC.

The chain uses TRBV28 and TRBJ2-1; TRBD2 agrees at 10 bases. The germline V gene encodes CDR1 MDHEN and CDR2 SYDVKM. Unmatched junction bases numbered 11, after V lost 8 bases and J lost 7 bases. CDR3 length: 15 residues. CDR3 sequence: CASANPGTSANEQFF. The CDR3 DNA reads as TGTGCCAGCGCAAATCCCGGGACTAGCGCAAATGAGCAGTTCTTC.

This sequence joins TRBV27 and TRBJ2-1; 11 positions match TRBD1. V lost 6 bases to trimming and J lost 6 bases; unmatched junction nucleotides: 7. Germline V gene lookup returns CDR1 MNHEY and CDR2 SMNVEV (reference sequence). The CDR3 totals 15 residues. Written as DNA, the CDR3 is TGTGCCAGCAGACCTACCGGGACAGGGGGCAATGAGCAGTTCTTC. This codes for CASRPTGTGGNEQFF.

This clone was seen at least ten times. V is TRBV4-3 and J is TRBJ2-2; 9 bases fit TRBD2. Trimming at V came to 3 bases and at J to 4 bases, leaving 6 bases not matched to a gene. CDR1 is LGHNA and CDR2 is YSLEER in the germline V gene. CDR3 size: 16 residues. CDR3 in DNA: TGCGCCAGCAGCCAGCGGCGGGAGGGTGGCACCGGGGAGCTGTTTTTT. Its protein is CASSQRREGGTGELFF.

The chain links TRBV9 to TRBJ1-2, with a tentative D call TRBD1 (5 bases). CDR1 and CDR2 from the germline V gene are SGDLS and YYNGEE. The CDR3 totals 17 residues. V was pared by 0 bases and J by 2 bases, with 17 bases between. CDR3 residues: CASSVADRVRTNYGYTF. The CDR3 DNA sequence: TGTGCCAGCAGCGTAGCGGATCGGGTCAGGACAAACTATGGCTACACCTTC.

The chain joins TRBV20-1 to TRBJ1-1, with a weak D call TRBD1 (6 bases). This CDR3 has 13 amino acids. The ends were cut back, 3 bases at V and 4 bases at J, with 12 bases in the middle. The V gene's germline CDR1 is DFQATT and CDR2 SNEGSKA (reference sequence). Here the CDR3 DNA reads TGCAGTGCTAGTGGGGGGCGGTTCACTGAAGCTTTCTTT. It encodes CSASGGRFTEAFF.

The chain uses TRBV5-1 and TRBJ1-3; D is ambiguous. V was pared by 5 bases and J by 0 bases, with 12 bases between. This CDR3 is built from 15 residues. Germline CDR1 and CDR2: SGHRS and YFSETQ. The CDR3 region has the DNA TGCGCCAGCAGACCGGCACAGAGCTCTGGAAACACCATATATTTT. Translation gives CASRPAQSSGNTIYF.

The chain carries TRBV5-1 and TRBJ2-4; TRBD1 might be the D (5 bases). The CDR3 has 12 amino acids. Germline CDR1 is SGHRS and CDR2 is YFSETQ. Trimming took 3 bases from V and 6 from J, leaving 7 bases between them. The CDR3 sequence: CASSSRGNIQYF. The CDR3 DNA follows: TGCGCCAGCAGCTCAAGGGGAAACATTCAGTACTTC. The full variable domain, with the rest looked up from reference TRBV5-1 and TRBJ2-4, is KAGVTQTPRYLIKTRGQQVTLSCSPISGHRSVSWYQQTPGQGLQFLFEYFSETQRNKGNFPGRFSGRQFSNSRSEMNVSTLELGDSALYLCASSSRGNIQYFGAGTRLSVL.

The rearrangement links TRBV5-1 to TRBJ2-7; 11 bases are shared with TRBD2. Germline V gene sequence: CDR1 SGHRS, CDR2 YFSETQ. V shed 1 base and J 5 bases; nucleotides not matched to a gene: 8. There are 16 residues in the CDR3. The CDR3 DNA reads as TGCGCCAGCAGCTTGACTAGCGGGAGATCCAGCCACGAGCAGTACTTC. Translation: CASSLTSGRSSHEQYF.

This clone was seen a single time. The chain has TRBV12-3 or TRBV12-4 and TRBJ1-2; a possible D gene is TRBD1 (6 bases). The V and J ends lost 7 bases and 4 bases respectively, with 13 bases between them. The CDR3 has 13 residues. The CDR3 nucleotides are TGTGCCAGCACTTCAGGGGTAGCCTATGGCTACACCTTC. Its protein product is CASTSGVAYGYTF.

The CDR3, as DNA: TGTGCCAGCAGCGCCGGACTGTCTAACTATGGCTACACCTTC. Translated: CASSAGLSNYGYTF. V and J are TRBV2 and TRBJ1-2; D is ambiguous. Trimming left V 6 bases short and J 0 bases short, with 11 bases between. Germline V CDR1 and CDR2: SNHLY, FYNNEI. CDR3 size: 14 residues.

The chain joins TRBV11-2 to TRBJ2-7; maybe TRBD2 (5 bases). The CDR3 sequence is 17 residues long. The V end lost 4 bases, the J end lost 2 bases, and 21 bases lay between the germline ends. The germline V gene encodes CDR1 SGHAT and CDR2 FQNNGV. CDR3 bases: TGTGCCAGCAGCTCCTACTGGGGAGCCCCCACCACCTACGAGCAGTACTTC. This gives the protein CASSSYWGAPTTYEQYF.

The CDR3 region has the DNA TGTGCCAGCAGCTTAGATGTAACAGCCAGCTCCTACGAGCAGTACTTC. It translates to CASSLDVTASSYEQYF. This chain links TRBV11-2 with TRBJ2-7; D gene uncertain. This CDR3 spans 16 amino acids. The V and J ends lost 0 bases and 0 bases respectively, with 12 bases between them. The V gene's germline CDR1 is SGHAT and CDR2 FQNNGV.

This chain links TRBV2 with TRBJ2-1, with 8 positions matching TRBD2. The CDR3 runs 17 residues. V trimming: 0 bases; J trimming: 7 bases; junction bases outside the gene matches: 11. Germline-derived CDR1 and CDR2 are SNHLY and FYNNEI. CDR3 region: CASSEAPAGVGKNEQFF. The CDR3 DNA is TGTGCCAGCAGTGAAGCACCAGCGGGAGTGGGTAAGAATGAGCAGTTCTTC.

The chain uses TRBV19 and TRBJ2-3; 12 nucleotides align to TRBD2. The germline V gene encodes CDR1 LNHDA and CDR2 SQIVND (reference sequence). V was clipped by 7 bases and J by 1 base; unmatched bases: 15. This CDR3 has 19 residues. As DNA, the CDR3 is TGTGCCAGTACCTATCGGGTCGGACTAGCGGGGTTGCGCACAGATACGCAGTATTTT. Its protein is CASTYRVGLAGLRTDTQYF. The full variable domain, with the rest looked up from reference TRBV19 and TRBJ2-3, is DGGITQSPKYLFRKEGQNVTLSCEQNLNHDAMYWYRQDPGQGLRLIYYSQIVNDFQKGDIAEGYSVSREKKESFPLTVTSAQKNPTAFYLCASTYRVGLAGLRTDTQYFGPGTRLTVL.